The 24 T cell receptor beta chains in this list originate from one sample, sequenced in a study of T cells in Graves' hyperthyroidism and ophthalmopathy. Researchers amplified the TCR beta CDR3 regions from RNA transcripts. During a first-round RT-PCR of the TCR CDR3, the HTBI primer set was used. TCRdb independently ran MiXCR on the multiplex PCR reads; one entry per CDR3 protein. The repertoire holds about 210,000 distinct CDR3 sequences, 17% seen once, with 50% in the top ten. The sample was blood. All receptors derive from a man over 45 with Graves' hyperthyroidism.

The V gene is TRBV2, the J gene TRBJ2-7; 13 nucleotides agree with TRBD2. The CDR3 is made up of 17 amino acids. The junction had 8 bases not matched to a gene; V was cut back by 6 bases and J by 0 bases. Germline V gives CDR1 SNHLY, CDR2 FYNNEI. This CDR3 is CASRRGLAGQSSYEQYF. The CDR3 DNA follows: TGTGCCAGCAGGCGGGGACTAGCGGGGCAGAGCTCCTACGAGCAGTACTTC.

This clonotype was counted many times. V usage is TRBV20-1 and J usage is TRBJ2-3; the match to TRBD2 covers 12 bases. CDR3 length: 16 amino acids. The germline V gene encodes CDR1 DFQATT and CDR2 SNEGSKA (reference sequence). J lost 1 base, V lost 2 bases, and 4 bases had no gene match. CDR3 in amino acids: CSARLAGGRGTDTQYF. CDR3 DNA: TGCAGTGCTAGACTAGCGGGAGGGAGGGGCACAGATACGCAGTATTTT.

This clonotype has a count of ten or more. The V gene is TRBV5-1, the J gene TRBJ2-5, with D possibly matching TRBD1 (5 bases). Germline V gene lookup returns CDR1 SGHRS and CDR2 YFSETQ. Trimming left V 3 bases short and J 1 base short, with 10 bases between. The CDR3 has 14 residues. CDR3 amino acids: CASSSTDFQETQYF. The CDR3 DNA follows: TGCGCCAGCAGCTCGACAGATTTCCAAGAGACCCAGTACTTC.

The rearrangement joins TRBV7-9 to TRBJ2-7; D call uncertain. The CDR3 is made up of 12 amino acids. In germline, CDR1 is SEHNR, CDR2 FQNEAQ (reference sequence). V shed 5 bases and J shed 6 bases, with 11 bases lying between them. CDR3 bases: TGTGCCAGCAGCCAGACTGAGCGCGAGCAGTACTTC. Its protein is CASSQTEREQYF.

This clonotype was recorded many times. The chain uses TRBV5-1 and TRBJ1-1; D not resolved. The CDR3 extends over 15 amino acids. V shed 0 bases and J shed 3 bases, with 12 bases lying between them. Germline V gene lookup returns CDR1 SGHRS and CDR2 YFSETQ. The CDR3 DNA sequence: TGCGCCAGCAGCTTGGATTCAGTCCAATACACTGAAGCTTTCTTT. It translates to CASSLDSVQYTEAFF.

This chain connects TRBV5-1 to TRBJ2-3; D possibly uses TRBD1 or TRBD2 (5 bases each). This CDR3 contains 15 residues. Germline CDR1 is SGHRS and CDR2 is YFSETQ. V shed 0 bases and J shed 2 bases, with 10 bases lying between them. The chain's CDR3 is CASSLAGTPTDTQYF. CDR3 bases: TGCGCCAGCAGCTTGGCTGGGACCCCCACAGATACGCAGTATTTT.

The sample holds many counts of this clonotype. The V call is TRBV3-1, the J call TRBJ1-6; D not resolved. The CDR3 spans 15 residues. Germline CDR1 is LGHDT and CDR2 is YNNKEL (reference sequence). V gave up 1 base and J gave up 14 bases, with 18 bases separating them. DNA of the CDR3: TGTGCCAGCAGCCAAGGAGGTCCGGCTGGCGCGGCCCTCCACTTT. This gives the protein CASSQGGPAGAALHF.

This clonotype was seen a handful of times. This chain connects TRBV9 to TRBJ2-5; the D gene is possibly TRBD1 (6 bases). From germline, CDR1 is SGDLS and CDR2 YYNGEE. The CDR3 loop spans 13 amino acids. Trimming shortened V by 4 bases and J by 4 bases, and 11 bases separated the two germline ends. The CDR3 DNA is TGTGCCAGCAGCCCCTCGGACAGAGAGACCCAGTACTTC. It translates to CASSPSDRETQYF.

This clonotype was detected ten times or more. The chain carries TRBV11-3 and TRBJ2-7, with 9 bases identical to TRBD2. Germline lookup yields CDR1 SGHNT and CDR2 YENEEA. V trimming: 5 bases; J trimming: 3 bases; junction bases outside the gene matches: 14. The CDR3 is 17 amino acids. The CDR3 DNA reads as TGTGCCAGCAGCGTAAACCTCGGACTAGCGTCATACTACGAGCAGTACTTC. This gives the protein CASSVNLGLASYYEQYF.

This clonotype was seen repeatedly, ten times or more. The CDR3 reads CASSLTYSTDAYGYTF. CDR3 bases: TGTGCCAGCAGCTTAACGTATAGTACAGACGCCTATGGCTACACCTTC. V is TRBV7-3 and J is TRBJ1-2, with unresolved D. Germline-derived CDR1 and CDR2 are SGHTA and FQGTGA. The V end lost 0 bases, the J end lost 4 bases, and 15 bases lay between the germline ends. There are 16 residues in the CDR3.

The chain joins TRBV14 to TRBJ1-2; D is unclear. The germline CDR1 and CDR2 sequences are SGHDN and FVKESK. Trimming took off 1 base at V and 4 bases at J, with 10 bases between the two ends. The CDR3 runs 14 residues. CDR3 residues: CASSQVGYGYGYTF. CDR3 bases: TGTGCCAGCAGCCAAGTAGGGTACGGCTATGGCTACACCTTC. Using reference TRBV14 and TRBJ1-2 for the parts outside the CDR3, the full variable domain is EAGVTQFPSHSVIEKGQTVTLRCDPISGHDNLYWYRRVMGKEIKFLLHFVKESKQDESGMPNNRFLAERTGGTYSTLKVQPAELEDSGVYFCASSQVGYGYGYTFGSGTRLTVV.

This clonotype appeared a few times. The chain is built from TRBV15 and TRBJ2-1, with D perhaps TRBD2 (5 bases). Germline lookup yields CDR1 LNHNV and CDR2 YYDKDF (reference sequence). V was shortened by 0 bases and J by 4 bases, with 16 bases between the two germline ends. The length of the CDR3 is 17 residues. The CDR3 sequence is CATSRDQASSTYNEQFF. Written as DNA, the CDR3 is TGTGCCACCAGCAGAGATCAGGCTTCTAGCACATACAATGAGCAGTTCTTC.

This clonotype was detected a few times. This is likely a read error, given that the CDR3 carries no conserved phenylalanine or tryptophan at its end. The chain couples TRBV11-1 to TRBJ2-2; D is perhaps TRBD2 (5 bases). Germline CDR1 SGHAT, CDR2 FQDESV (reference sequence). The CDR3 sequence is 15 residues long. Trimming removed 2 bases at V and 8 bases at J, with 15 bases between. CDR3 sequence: CASSLIGGARGELFL. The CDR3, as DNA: TGTGCCAGCAGCTTAATAGGAGGCGCCAGAGGGGAGCTGTTTCTT.

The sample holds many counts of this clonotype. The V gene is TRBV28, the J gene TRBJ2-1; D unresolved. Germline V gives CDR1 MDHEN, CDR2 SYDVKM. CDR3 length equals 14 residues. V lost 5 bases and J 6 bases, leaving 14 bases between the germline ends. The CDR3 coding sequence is TGTGCCAGCAGTACTGACGGAGTTCGCAATGAGCAGTTCTTC. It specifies CASSTDGVRNEQFF. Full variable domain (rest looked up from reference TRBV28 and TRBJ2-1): DVKVTQSSRYLVKRTGEKVFLECVQDMDHENMFWYRQDPGLGLRLIYFSYDVKMKEKGDIPEGYSVSREKKERFSLILESASTNQTSMYLCASSTDGVRNEQFFGPGTRLTVL.

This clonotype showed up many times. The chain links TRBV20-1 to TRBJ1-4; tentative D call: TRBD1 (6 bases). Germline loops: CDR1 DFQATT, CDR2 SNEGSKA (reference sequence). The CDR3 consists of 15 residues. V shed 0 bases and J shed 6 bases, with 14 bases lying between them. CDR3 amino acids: CSARDLRGAYEKLFF. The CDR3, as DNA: TGCAGTGCTAGAGATCTGAGGGGGGCGTATGAAAAACTGTTTTTT.

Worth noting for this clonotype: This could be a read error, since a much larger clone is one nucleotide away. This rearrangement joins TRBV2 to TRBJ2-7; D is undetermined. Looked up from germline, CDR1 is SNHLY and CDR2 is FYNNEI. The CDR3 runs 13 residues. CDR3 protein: CTSSEQLAYEQYF. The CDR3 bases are TGTACCAGCAGTGAACAACTGGCCTACGAGCAGTACTTC.

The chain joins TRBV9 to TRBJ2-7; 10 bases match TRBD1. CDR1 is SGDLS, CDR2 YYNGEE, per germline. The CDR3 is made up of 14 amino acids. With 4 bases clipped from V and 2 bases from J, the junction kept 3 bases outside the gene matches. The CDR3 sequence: CASSRDRGTYEQYF. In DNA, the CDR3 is TGTGCCAGCAGCCGGGACAGGGGTACCTACGAGCAGTACTTC.

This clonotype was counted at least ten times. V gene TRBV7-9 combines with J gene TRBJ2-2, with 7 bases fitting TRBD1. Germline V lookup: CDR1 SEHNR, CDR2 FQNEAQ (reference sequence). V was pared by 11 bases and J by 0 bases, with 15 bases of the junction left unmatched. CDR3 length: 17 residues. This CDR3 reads CASSLELGQANTGELFF. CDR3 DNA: TGTGCCTCTAGCTTAGAGCTCGGACAGGCGAACACCGGGGAGCTGTTTTTT.

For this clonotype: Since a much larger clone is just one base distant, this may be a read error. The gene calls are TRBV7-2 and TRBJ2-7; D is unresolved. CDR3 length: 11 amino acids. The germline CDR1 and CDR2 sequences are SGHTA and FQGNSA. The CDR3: CAGSNFDEQYF. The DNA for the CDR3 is TGTGCCGGCAGTAATTTCGACGAGCAGTACTTC.

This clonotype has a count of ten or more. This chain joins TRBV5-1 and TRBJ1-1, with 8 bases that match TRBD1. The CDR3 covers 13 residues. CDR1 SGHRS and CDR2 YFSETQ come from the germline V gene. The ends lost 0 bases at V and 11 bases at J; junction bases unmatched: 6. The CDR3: CASSLVLTGDAFF. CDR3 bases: TGCGCCAGCAGCTTGGTATTGACAGGGGACGCTTTCTTT.

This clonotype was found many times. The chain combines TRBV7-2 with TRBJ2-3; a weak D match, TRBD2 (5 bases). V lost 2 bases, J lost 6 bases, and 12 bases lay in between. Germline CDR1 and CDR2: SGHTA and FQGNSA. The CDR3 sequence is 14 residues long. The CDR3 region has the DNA TGTGCCAGCAGCTTAAGACCCGGGGTGGATACGCAGTATTTT. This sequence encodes CASSLRPGVDTQYF.

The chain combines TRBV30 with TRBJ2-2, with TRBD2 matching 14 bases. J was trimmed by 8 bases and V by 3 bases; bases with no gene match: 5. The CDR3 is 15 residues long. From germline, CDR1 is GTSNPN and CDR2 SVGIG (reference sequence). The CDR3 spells CAWSGTSGRWGELFF. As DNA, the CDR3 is TGTGCCTGGAGCGGGACTAGCGGGAGATGGGGGGAGCTGTTTTTT. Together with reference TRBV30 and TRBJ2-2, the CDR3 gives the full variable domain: SQTIHQWPATLVQPVGSPLSLECTVEGTSNPNLYWYRQAAGRGLQLLFYSVGIGQISSEVPQNLSASRPQDRQFILSSKKLLLSDSGFYLCAWSGTSGRWGELFFGEGSRLTVL.

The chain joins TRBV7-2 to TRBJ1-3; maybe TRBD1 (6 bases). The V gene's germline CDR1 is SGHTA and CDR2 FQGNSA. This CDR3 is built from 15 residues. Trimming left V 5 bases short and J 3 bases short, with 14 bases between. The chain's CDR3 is CASSRGGAGGNTIYF. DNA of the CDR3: TGTGCCAGCAGCCGCGGGGGGGCGGGTGGAAACACCATATATTTT.

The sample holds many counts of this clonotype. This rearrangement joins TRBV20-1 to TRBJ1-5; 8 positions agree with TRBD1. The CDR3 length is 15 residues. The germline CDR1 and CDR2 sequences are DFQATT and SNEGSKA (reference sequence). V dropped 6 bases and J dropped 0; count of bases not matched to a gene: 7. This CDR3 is CSAKDRVNSNQPQHF. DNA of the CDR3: TGCAGTGCCAAGGACAGGGTCAATAGCAATCAGCCCCAGCATTTT.